This TCR beta chain was documented in a study of glioma-infiltrating T cells. Overall study findings and caveats: Gliomas, especially low-grade, showed above-expected tissue-blood divergence; non-neoplastic patients showed below. Only very few CDR3 sequences appeared in both tissue and blood.

For this clonotype: Its antigen is undetermined.

With 5 bases removed from V and 5 bases from J, the gap between germline ends came to 18 bases. Per germline, CDR1 SGHAT and CDR2 FQNNGV. CDR3 length: 15 residues. TCR alpha and beta CDR3 regions were amplified from RNA using iRepertoire nested multiplex PCR. TCRdb fed the multiplex PCR reads into MiXCR, producing one record per CDR3 protein. The table shows 150,000 or so distinct CDR3 sequences, with roughly two fifths occurring only once. The sequenced material came from glioma tissue, nonneoplastic brain tissue, or PBMCs (not recorded which). This receptor was identified in a human donor with low-grade glioma or glioblastoma, undergoing nonglioma brain surgery, or in good health (not recorded which). The chain recombines TRBV11-2 with TRBJ1-2; a weak D match, TRBD1 (6 bases). CDR3 sequence reads: CASSPTGGRGYGYTF. The CDR3 DNA sequence: TGTGCCAGCAGCCCGACTGGGGGGCGCGGGTATGGCTACACCTTC.